The 7 T cell receptor beta chains listed next were all sequenced from one sample in a study of OX40 agonist ivuxolimab in advanced cancers. TCRdb keeps only in-frame clones here, not all; method: immunoSEQ multiplex PCR. The sample gives about 68,000 clones, approximately 82% of which show up once; 1.5% to 2% is in the top ten. The sequencing here drew on CD4+ or CD8+ T cells sorted from blood, taken in a trial of the OX40 agonist ivuxolimab. Every receptor here comes from an adult with an advanced solid tumor such as melanoma, head and neck, liver or kidney cancer.

The chain couples TRBV5-6 to TRBJ2-1; 7 nucleotides align to TRBD2. V lost 7 bases to trimming and J lost 5 bases; unmatched junction nucleotides: 9. The CDR3 runs 14 residues. Germline assignment: CDR1 SGHDT and CDR2 YYEEEE. The CDR3 DNA reads as TGTGCCAGCCTGCTGCGGGGGTTTAACAATGAGCAGTTCTTC. Encoded protein: CASLLRGFNNEQFF. The full variable domain, rest sourced from reference TRBV5-6 and TRBJ2-1, is DAGVTQSPTHLIKTRGQQVTLRCSPKSGHDTVSWYQQALGQGPQFIFQYYEEEERQRGNFPDRFSGHQFPNYSSELNVNALLLGDSALYLCASLLRGFNNEQFFGPGTRLTVL.

The V and J genes are TRBV29-1 and TRBJ2-3; D possibly corresponds to TRBD1 (6 bases). Trimming removed 3 bases from V and 3 bases from J, with 13 bases in between. Germline V lookup: CDR1 SQVTM, CDR2 ANQGSEA. The CDR3 spans 14 residues. The CDR3 DNA sequence: TGCAGCGTTGATCGACCGCAGGGGACAGATACGCAGTATTTT. This translates into CSVDRPQGTDTQYF.

The genes are TRBV6-1 and TRBJ2-2; tentatively, D is TRBD2 (6 bases). The CDR3 has 13 residues. Trimming took 7 bases from V and 5 from J, leaving 11 bases between them. The germline gives CDR1 MNHNS, CDR2 SASEGT. CDR3 coding DNA: TGTGCCAGCACCGCGGGACGGACCGGGGAGCTGTTTTTT. Amino acids: CASTAGRTGELFF.

This clone was seen just once. This chain uses TRBV27 with TRBJ2-3, with 12 bases identical to TRBD2. J was trimmed by 0 bases and V by 2 bases; bases with no gene match: 0. CDR1 is MNHEY, CDR2 SMNVEV, per germline (reference sequence). The CDR3 totals 16 residues. CDR3 nucleotide sequence: TGTGCCAGCAGTTTAACTAGCGGGGGGAGCACAGATACGCAGTATTTT. It translates to CASSLTSGGSTDTQYF.

The chain couples TRBV30 to TRBJ2-3, with 9 bases lining up with TRBD2. V gave up 2 bases and J gave up 5 bases; unmatched junction bases: 11. The CDR3 runs 16 residues. Germline V gives CDR1 GTSNPN, CDR2 SVGIG (reference sequence). The CDR3 loop reads CAWSQWLAGSRDTQYF. The DNA for the CDR3 is TGTGCCTGGAGTCAGTGGCTAGCGGGATCTAGAGATACGCAGTATTTT.

The genes are TRBV10-3 and TRBJ1-1; 7 bases align to TRBD1. The V gene's germline CDR1 is ENHRY and CDR2 SYGVKD. With V trimmed by 4 bases and J by 4 bases, 6 bases remained unmatched. The CDR3 runs 14 residues. The CDR3 coding sequence is TGTGCCATCAGTGGCGGACAGGTGGTCACTGAAGCTTTCTTT. Translated: CAISGGQVVTEAFF.

The J gene is TRBJ1-1, the V gene TRBV14; D gene ambiguous. Germline values: CDR1 SGHDN, CDR2 FVKESK. Trimming cost V 0 bases and J 5 bases, with 13 bases left between them. This CDR3 has 15 amino acids. CDR3 loop: CASSQDRGYDTEAFF. CDR3 DNA sequence: TGTGCCAGCAGCCAAGATCGTGGGTATGATACTGAAGCTTTCTTT.